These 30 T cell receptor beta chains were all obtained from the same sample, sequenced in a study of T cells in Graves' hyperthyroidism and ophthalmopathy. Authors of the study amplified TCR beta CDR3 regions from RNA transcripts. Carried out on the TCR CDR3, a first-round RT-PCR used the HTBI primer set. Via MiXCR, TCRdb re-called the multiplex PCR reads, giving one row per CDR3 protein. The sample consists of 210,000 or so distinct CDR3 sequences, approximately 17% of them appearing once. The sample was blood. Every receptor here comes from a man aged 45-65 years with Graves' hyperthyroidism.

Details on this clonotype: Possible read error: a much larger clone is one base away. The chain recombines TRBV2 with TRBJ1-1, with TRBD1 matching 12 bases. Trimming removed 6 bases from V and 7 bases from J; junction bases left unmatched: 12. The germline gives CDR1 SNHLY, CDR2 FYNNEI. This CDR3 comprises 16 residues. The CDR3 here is CASRDPYGTGGIEAFF. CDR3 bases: TGTGCCAGCAGAGATCCGTACGGGACAGGGGGCATTGAAGCTTTCTTT.

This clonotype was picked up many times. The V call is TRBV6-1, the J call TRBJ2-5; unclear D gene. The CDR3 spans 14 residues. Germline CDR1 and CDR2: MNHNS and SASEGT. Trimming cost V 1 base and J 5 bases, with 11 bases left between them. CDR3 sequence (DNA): TGTGCCAGCAGTGAAGATCCGGCTTTGGAGACCCAGTACTTC. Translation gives CASSEDPALETQYF.

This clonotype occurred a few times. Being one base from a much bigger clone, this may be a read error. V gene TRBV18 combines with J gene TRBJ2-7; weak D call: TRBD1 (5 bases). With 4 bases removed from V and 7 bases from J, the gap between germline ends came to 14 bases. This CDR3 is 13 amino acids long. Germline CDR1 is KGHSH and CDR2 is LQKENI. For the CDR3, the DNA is TGTGCCAGCTCACTATCCGTAAGGGGTGAGCAGTACTTC. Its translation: CASSLSVRGEQYF.

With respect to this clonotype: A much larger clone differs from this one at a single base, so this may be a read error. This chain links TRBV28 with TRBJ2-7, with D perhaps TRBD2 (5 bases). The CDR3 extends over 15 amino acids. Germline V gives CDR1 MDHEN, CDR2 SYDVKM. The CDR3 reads CVSTPVGGRTYEQYF. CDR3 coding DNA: TGTGTCAGCACCCCCGTGGGCGGGCGCACCTACGAGCAGTACTTC. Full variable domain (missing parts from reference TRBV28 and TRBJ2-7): DVKVTQSSRYLVKRTGEKVFLECVQDMDHENMFWYRQDPGLGLRLIYFSYDVKMKEKGDIPEGYSVSREKKERFSLILESASTNQTSMYLCVSTPVGGRTYEQYFGPGTRLTVT.

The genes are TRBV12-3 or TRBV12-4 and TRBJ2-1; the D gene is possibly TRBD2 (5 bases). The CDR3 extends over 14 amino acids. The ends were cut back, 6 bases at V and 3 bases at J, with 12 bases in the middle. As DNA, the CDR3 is TGTGCCAGCAGCCCCGAACTAGACTACAATGAGCAGTTCTTC. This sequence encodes CASSPELDYNEQFF.

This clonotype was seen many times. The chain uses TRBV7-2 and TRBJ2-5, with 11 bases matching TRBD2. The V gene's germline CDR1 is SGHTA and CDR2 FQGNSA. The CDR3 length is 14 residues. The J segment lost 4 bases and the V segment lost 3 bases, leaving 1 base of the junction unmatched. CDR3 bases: TGTGCCAGCAGCTTCCTAGCGGGAGGAGAGACCCAGTACTTC. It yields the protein CASSFLAGGETQYF.

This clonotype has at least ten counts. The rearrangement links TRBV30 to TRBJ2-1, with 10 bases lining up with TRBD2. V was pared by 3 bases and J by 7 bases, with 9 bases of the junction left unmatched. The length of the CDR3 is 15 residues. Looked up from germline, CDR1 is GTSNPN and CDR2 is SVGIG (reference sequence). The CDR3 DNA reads TGTGCCTGGAGGGGGGTGGGACTAGCGACGAATGAGCAGTTCTTC. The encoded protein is CAWRGVGLATNEQFF.

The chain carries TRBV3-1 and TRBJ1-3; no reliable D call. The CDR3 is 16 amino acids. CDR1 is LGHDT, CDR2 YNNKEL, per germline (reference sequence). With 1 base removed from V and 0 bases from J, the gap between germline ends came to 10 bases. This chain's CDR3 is CASSQVASNSGNTIYF. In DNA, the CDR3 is TGTGCCAGCAGCCAAGTAGCCAGCAACTCTGGAAACACCATATATTTT.

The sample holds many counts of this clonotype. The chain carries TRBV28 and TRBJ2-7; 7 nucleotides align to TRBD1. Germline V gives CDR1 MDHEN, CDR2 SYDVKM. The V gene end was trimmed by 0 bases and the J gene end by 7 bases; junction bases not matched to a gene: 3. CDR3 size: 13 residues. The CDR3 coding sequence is TGTGCCAGCAGTTTATGGGGGACAGTGGAGCAGTACTTC. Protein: CASSLWGTVEQYF.

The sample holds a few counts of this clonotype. The CDR3 sequence is CASSGDRVYSPLHF. CDR3 coding DNA: TGCGCCAGCAGTGGAGACAGGGTTTATTCACCCCTCCACTTT. V usage is TRBV10-2 and J usage is TRBJ1-6; 7 bases align to TRBD1. This CDR3 has 14 residues. Trimming cost V 4 bases and J 8 bases; bases outside gene matches: 5. Germline CDR1 and CDR2: WSHSY and SAAADI.

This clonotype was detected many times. CDR3 protein: CASSLGPGWSGYTF. CDR3 bases: TGTGCCAGCAGCTTAGGGCCAGGATGGTCTGGCTACACCTTC. The chain joins TRBV7-2 to TRBJ1-2; D not resolved. V was cut by 1 base and J by 7 bases, with 13 bases left in between. The CDR3 extends over 14 amino acids. CDR1 SGHTA and CDR2 FQGNSA come from the germline V gene.

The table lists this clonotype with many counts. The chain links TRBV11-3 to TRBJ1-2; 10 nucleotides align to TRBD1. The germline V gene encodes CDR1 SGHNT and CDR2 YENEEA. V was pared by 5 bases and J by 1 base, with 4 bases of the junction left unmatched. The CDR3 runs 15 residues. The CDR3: CASSRGTGDNYGYTF. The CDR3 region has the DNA TGTGCCAGCAGCCGCGGGACAGGGGATAACTATGGCTACACCTTC.

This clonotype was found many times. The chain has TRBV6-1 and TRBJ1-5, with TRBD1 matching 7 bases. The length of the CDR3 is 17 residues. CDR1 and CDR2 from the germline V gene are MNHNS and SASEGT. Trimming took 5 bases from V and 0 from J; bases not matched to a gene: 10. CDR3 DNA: TGTGCCAGCAGTAAACCCACGGGACAGAATAGCAATCAGCCCCAGCATTTT. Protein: CASSKPTGQNSNQPQHF.

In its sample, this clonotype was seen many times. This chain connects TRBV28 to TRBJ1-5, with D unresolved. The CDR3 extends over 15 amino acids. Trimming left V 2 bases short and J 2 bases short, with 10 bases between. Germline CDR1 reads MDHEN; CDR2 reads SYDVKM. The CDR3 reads CASSLEGWGNQPQHF. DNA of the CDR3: TGTGCCAGCAGTTTAGAAGGGTGGGGCAATCAGCCCCAGCATTTT.

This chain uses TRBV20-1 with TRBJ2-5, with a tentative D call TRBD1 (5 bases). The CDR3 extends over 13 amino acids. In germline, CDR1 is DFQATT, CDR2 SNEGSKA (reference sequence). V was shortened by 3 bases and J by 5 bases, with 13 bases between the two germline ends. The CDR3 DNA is TGCAGTGCTAGGCTTCAGGGATGGGAGACCCAGTACTTC. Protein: CSARLQGWETQYF.

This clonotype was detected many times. The chain's CDR3 is CASRPYIAGYTF. Here the CDR3 DNA reads TGTGCCAGCAGGCCCTACATCGCTGGCTACACCTTC. V gene TRBV2 combines with J gene TRBJ1-2; D gene unclear. The CDR3 runs 12 residues. V lost 6 bases, J lost 7 bases, and 12 bases lay in between. Germline-derived CDR1 and CDR2 are SNHLY and FYNNEI.

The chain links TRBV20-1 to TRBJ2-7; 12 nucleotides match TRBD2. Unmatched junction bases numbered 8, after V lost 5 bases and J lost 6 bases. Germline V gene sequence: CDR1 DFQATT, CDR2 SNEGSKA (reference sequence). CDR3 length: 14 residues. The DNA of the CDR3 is TGCAGTGCTCCGACTAGCGGGAGACCTGGCGAGCAGTACTTC. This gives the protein CSAPTSGRPGEQYF.

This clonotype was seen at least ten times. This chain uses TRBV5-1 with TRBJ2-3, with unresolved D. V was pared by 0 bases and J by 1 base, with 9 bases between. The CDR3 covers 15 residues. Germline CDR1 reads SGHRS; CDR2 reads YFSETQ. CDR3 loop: CASSLGKERTDTQYF. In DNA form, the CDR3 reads TGCGCCAGCAGCTTGGGGAAGGAGCGCACAGATACGCAGTATTTT.

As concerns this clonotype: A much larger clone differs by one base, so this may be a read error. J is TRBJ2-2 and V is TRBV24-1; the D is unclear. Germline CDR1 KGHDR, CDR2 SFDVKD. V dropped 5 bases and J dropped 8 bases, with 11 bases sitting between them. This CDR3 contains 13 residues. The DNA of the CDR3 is TGTGCCACCAGTGGTCCAGTGCTTGGGGAGCTGTTTTTT. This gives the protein CATSGPVLGELFF.

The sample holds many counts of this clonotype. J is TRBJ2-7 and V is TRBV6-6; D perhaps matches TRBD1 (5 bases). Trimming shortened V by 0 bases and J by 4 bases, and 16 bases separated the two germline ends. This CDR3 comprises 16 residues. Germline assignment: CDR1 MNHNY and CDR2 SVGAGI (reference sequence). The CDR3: CASSYSTVPLKYEQYF. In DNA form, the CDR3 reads TGTGCCAGCAGTTACTCGACAGTCCCATTAAAATACGAGCAGTACTTC.

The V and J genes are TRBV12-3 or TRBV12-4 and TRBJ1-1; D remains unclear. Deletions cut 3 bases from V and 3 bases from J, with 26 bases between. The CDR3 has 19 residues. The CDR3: CASSFRSAGFYGQDTEAFF. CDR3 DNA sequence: TGTGCCAGCAGTTTTCGCAGCGCCGGGTTTTACGGGCAGGACACTGAAGCTTTCTTT.

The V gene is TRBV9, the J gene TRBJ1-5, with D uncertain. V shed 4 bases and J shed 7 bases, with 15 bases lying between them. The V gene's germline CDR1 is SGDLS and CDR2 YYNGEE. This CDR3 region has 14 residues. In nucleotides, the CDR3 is TGTGCCAGCAGCCCCGGCTCCGCTATCCAGCCCCAGCATTTT. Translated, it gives CASSPGSAIQPQHF.

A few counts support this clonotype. CDR3 in DNA: TGCGCCAGCAGCCAAGAGACTAGCCGGGATTGGCAGTTCTTC. Amino acid sequence: CASSQETSRDWQFF. The chain couples TRBV4-1 to TRBJ2-1, with TRBD2 matching over 7 bases. The length of the CDR3 is 14 residues. Germline-derived CDR1 and CDR2 are MGHRA and YSYEKL. J lost 12 bases, V lost 0 bases, and 8 bases had no gene match.

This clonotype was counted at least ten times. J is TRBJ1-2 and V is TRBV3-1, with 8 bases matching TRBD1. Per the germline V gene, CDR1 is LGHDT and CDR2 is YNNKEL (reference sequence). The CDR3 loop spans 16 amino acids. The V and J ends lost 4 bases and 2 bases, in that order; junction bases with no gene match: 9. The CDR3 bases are TGTGCCAGCAGCCGCGCTCAGACAGGGGTCAACTATGGCTACACCTTC. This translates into CASSRAQTGVNYGYTF. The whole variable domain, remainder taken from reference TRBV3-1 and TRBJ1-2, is DTAVSQTPKYLVTQMGNDKSIKCEQNLGHDTMYWYKQDSKKFLKIMFSYNNKELIINETVPNRFSPKSPDKAHLNLHINSLELGDSAVYFCASSRAQTGVNYGYTFGSGTRLTVV.

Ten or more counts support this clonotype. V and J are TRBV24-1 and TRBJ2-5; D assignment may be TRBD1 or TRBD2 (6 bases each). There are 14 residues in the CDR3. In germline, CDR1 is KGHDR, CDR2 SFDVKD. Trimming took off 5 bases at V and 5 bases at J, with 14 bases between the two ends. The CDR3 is CATSAPGAGETQYF. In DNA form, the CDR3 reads TGTGCCACCAGTGCTCCGGGGGCCGGGGAGACCCAGTACTTC.

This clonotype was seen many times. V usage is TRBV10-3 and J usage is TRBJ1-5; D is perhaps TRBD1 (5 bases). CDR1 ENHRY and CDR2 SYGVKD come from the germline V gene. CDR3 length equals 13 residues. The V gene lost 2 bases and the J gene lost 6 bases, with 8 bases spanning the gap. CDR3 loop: CAISETGSQPQHF. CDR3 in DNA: TGTGCCATCAGTGAGACAGGCAGTCAGCCCCAGCATTTT.

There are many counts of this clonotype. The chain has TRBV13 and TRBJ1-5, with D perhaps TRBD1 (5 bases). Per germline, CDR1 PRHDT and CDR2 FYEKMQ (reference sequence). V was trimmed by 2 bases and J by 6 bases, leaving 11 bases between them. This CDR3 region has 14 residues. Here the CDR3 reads CASSLQGEGQPQHF. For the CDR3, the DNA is TGTGCCAGCAGCTTACAGGGTGAAGGTCAGCCCCAGCATTTT.

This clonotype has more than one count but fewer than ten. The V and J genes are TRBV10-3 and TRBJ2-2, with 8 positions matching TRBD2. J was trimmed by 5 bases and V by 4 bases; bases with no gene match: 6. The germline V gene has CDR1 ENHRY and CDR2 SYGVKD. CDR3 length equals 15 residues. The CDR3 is CAISATSGGTGELFF. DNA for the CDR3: TGTGCCATCAGTGCTACTAGCGGAGGGACCGGGGAGCTGTTTTTT.

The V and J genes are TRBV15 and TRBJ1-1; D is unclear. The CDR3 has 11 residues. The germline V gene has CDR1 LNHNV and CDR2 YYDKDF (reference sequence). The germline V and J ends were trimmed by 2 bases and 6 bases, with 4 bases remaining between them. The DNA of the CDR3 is TGTGCCACCAGCAGACCCCCTGAAGCTTTCTTT. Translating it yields CATSRPPEAFF.

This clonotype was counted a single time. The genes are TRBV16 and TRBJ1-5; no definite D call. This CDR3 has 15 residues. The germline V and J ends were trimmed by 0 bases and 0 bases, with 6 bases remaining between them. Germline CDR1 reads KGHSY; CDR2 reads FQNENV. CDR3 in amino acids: CASSQSINSNQPQHF. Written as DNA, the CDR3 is TGTGCCAGCAGCCAATCGATTAATAGCAATCAGCCCCAGCATTTT.